One and the same sample provided the 30 T cell receptor beta chains below, sequenced in a study of shared clonotypes between healthy human individuals. Assay: immunoSEQ multiplex PCR; the TCRdb copy retains only in-frame clones and omits some. The repertoire holds approximately 2,300,000 clones, approximately 90% seen once, with more than 0.35% in the top ten. The sample comprised naive CD4+ T cells from PBMCs. The subset here: CD45RA+ positively selected. Source of these receptors: a man aged 18 to 35 in good health. Some clones in this sample may be carry-over from other donors' samples.

The chain couples TRBV5-1 to TRBJ2-3; 14 nucleotides align to TRBD2. In germline, CDR1 is SGHRS, CDR2 YFSETQ. After removal of 4 bases from V and 2 bases from J, the junction contained 6 bases not matched to a gene. CDR3 length equals 17 residues. The CDR3, as DNA: TGCGCCAGCAGCCAGGGACTAGCGGGGGCCTCCACAGATACGCAGTATTTT. The encoded protein is CASSQGLAGASTDTQYF.

The chain carries TRBV11-2 and TRBJ2-2, with no clear D. This CDR3 spans 12 amino acids. V lost 2 bases and J 7 bases, leaving 5 bases between the germline ends. CDR1 is SGHAT and CDR2 is FQNNGV in the germline V gene. CDR3 DNA sequence: TGTGCCAGCAGCTTAATCGTCGGGGAGCTGTTTTTT. As protein: CASSLIVGELFF. The variable domain in full, completed from reference TRBV11-2 and TRBJ2-2, reads EAGVAQSPRYKIIEKRQSVAFWCNPISGHATLYWYQQILGQGPKLLIQFQNNGVVDDSQLPKDRFSAERLKGVDSTLKIQPAKLEDSAVYLCASSLIVGELFFGEGSRLTVL.

The count of this clone is one. The chain combines TRBV5-1 with TRBJ1-5; D not certain. CDR3 length equals 14 residues. Germline V CDR1 and CDR2: SGHRS, YFSETQ. V was clipped by 4 bases and J by 2 bases, with 10 bases between them. The CDR3: CASSPVAGNQPQHF. CDR3 bases: TGCGCCAGCAGCCCAGTTGCAGGCAATCAGCCCCAGCATTTT.

V and J are TRBV7-3 and TRBJ2-7; TRBD2 matches 11 bases. The CDR3 loop spans 15 amino acids. Germline V gene lookup returns CDR1 SGHTA and CDR2 FQGTGA. Unmatched junction bases numbered 9, after V lost 4 bases and J lost 7 bases. The DNA of the CDR3 is TGTGCCAGCAGCTCGACTAGCGGGAACGGTAAGGAGCAGTACTTC. Its protein is CASSSTSGNGKEQYF.

The chain joins TRBV10-3 to TRBJ1-2; weak D call: TRBD1 (5 bases). The V gene's germline CDR1 is ENHRY and CDR2 SYGVKD. This CDR3 comprises 18 residues. V was trimmed by 3 bases and J by 5 bases, leaving 25 bases between them. The DNA of the CDR3 is TGTGCCATCAGTGATAGGGGCAGGGCAGGGCTCGCGTCTTATGGCTACACCTTC. Translation: CAISDRGRAGLASYGYTF.

In its sample, this clone was seen once. The chain joins TRBV6-5 to TRBJ1-1; the D is unclear. CDR1 is MNHEY and CDR2 is SVGAGI in the germline V gene. The CDR3 totals 12 residues. Trimming cost V 6 bases and J 5 bases, with 10 bases left between them. The CDR3 coding sequence is TGTGCCAGCAGGACATGGTCTACTGAAGCTTTCTTT. Protein sequence: CASRTWSTEAFF.

The chain employs TRBV7-2 and TRBJ1-3; D not certain. Trimming removed 2 bases from V and 4 bases from J, with 15 bases in between. The CDR3 consists of 16 residues. Germline V lookup: CDR1 SGHTA, CDR2 FQGNSA. CDR3 sequence (DNA): TGTGCCAGCAGCTTATCTGATGGGTATTGGGGAAACACCATATATTTT. Its translation is CASSLSDGYWGNTIYF.

This clone was seen only once. J is TRBJ2-7 and V is TRBV5-1; 7 bases fit TRBD2. CDR3 length: 18 residues. CDR1 SGHRS and CDR2 YFSETQ come from the germline V gene. V lost 3 bases, J lost 0 bases, and 15 bases stayed unmatched. This chain's CDR3 is CASSSIPSLAVPSYEQYF. CDR3 sequence (DNA): TGCGCCAGCAGCTCGATCCCAAGCCTAGCGGTACCCTCCTACGAGCAGTACTTC. The full variable domain, rest sourced from reference TRBV5-1 and TRBJ2-7, is KAGVTQTPRYLIKTRGQQVTLSCSPISGHRSVSWYQQTPGQGLQFLFEYFSETQRNKGNFPGRFSGRQFSNSRSEMNVSTLELGDSALYLCASSSIPSLAVPSYEQYFGPGTRLTVT.

The chain uses TRBV10-3 and TRBJ1-3; D is unresolved. Per the germline V gene, CDR1 is ENHRY and CDR2 is SYGVKD. V was shortened by 0 bases and J by 4 bases, with 4 bases between the two germline ends. CDR3 size: 13 residues. CDR3 bases: TGTGCCATCAGTGAGTCTATGGGAAACACCATATATTTT. Translated, it gives CAISESMGNTIYF.

This chain connects TRBV4-2 to TRBJ2-2; 7 nucleotides agree with TRBD1. After removal of 5 bases from V and 3 bases from J, the junction contained 12 bases not matched to a gene. CDR3 length equals 17 residues. In germline, CDR1 is LGHNA, CDR2 YNFKEQ. DNA for the CDR3: TGTGCCAGCAGCGCCAGGGAGACAGGGCCGGACACCGGGGAGCTGTTTTTT. It is translated as CASSARETGPDTGELFF.

The J gene is TRBJ1-6, the V gene TRBV28, with D possibly being TRBD1 (6 bases). The V gene's germline CDR1 is MDHEN and CDR2 SYDVKM. The length of the CDR3 is 15 residues. V gave up 5 bases and J gave up 7 bases, with 15 bases separating them. The CDR3 reads CASSPRTAENSPLHF. The CDR3 DNA follows: TGTGCCAGCAGTCCTAGGACAGCGGAGAATTCACCCCTCCACTTT.

The rearrangement uses TRBV6-5 and TRBJ2-7; a weak D match, TRBD1 (6 bases). This CDR3 comprises 15 residues. V lost 0 bases to trimming and J lost 1 base, with 10 bases between them. Germline V gene data show CDR1 as MNHEY and CDR2 as SVGAGI. CDR3 residues: CASSYSGAGSYEQYF. The CDR3 nucleotides read TGTGCCAGCAGTTACTCGGGGGCAGGTTCCTACGAGCAGTACTTC.

The rearrangement joins TRBV21-1 to TRBJ2-6; the table's D call, TRBD1, was not checked against the DNA. TRBV21-1 is a pseudogene segment. This CDR3 region has 18 residues. DNA of the CDR3: TGTGCCAGCAGCGGAAGACCCAGGGGAACGCCTGGGGCCAACGTCCTGACTTTC. Protein sequence: CASSGRPRGTPGANVLTF.

The V gene is TRBV5-1, the J gene TRBJ2-7; TRBD1 is a possible D gene (5 bases). From germline, CDR1 is SGHRS and CDR2 YFSETQ. The CDR3 has 15 residues. The germline V and J ends were trimmed by 5 bases and 6 bases, with 21 bases remaining between them. CDR3 residues: CASSWGASGLGEQYF. CDR3 sequence (DNA): TGCGCCAGCAGTTGGGGCGCTTCAGGGTTGGGCGAGCAGTACTTC.

This clone was observed once. The chain combines TRBV7-8 with TRBJ2-1; 9 nucleotides align to TRBD1. The CDR3 has 16 residues. After removal of 1 base from V and 5 bases from J, the junction contained 6 bases not matched to a gene. The germline gives CDR1 SGHVS, CDR2 FQNEAQ. CDR3 region: CASSLVGTGIHNEQFF. For the CDR3, the DNA is TGTGCCAGCAGCTTAGTAGGGACAGGGATCCACAATGAGCAGTTCTTC.

This chain joins TRBV28 and TRBJ1-4, with D uncertain. With 4 bases removed from V and 0 bases from J, the gap between germline ends came to 12 bases. This CDR3 contains 16 residues. Germline V gene lookup returns CDR1 MDHEN and CDR2 SYDVKM. CDR3 residues: CASSSGDLTTNEKLFF. The CDR3 bases are TGTGCCAGCAGTTCCGGGGATCTTACAACTAATGAAAAACTGTTTTTT.

The rearrangement links TRBV12-5 to TRBJ1-5; a possible D gene is TRBD1 (6 bases). The CDR3 length is 12 residues. Between the trimmed V and J ends, which lost 6 bases and 9 bases, there was a span of 12 bases. CDR1 is LGHNT and CDR2 is FRNRAP in the germline V gene. The CDR3: CASGMEGGPQHF. In DNA form, the CDR3 reads TGTGCTAGTGGGATGGAGGGGGGGCCCCAGCATTTT. The full variable domain, its missing parts supplied by reference TRBV12-5 and TRBJ1-5, is DARVTQTPRHKVTEMGQEVTMRCQPILGHNTVFWYRQTMMQGLELLAYFRNRAPLDDSGMPKDRFSAEMPDATLATLKIQPSEPRDSAVYFCASGMEGGPQHFGDGTRLSIL.

This sequence joins TRBV14 and TRBJ2-6; D might be TRBD1 (5 bases). The CDR3 length is 20 residues. Per germline, CDR1 SGHDN and CDR2 FVKESK. Trimming left V 0 bases short and J 0 bases short, with 18 bases between. The CDR3 DNA sequence: TGTGCCAGCAGCCAAGATTTTCAGGGTTATTTCAGCTCTGGGGCCAACGTCCTGACTTTC. Its translation is CASSQDFQGYFSSGANVLTF.

The J gene is TRBJ2-1, the V gene TRBV5-1; TRBD2 is a possible D gene (6 bases). This CDR3 is built from 15 residues. V shed 4 bases and J shed 9 bases, with 20 bases lying between them. Germline V gives CDR1 SGHRS, CDR2 YFSETQ. CDR3 in DNA: TGCGCCAGCAGCACCGGGACTCTCGGTAATAGTGAGCAGTTCTTC. This gives the protein CASSTGTLGNSEQFF.

The J gene is TRBJ2-3, the V gene TRBV15; 8 nucleotides align to TRBD1. This CDR3 comprises 14 residues. CDR1 is LNHNV, CDR2 YYDKDF, per germline (reference sequence). The V segment lost 3 bases and the J segment 2 bases; nucleotides outside the gene matches: 1. CDR3 loop: CATSRGQATDTQYF. The CDR3 bases are TGTGCCACCAGCAGGGGACAGGCCACAGATACGCAGTATTTT.

V and J are TRBV28 and TRBJ2-7; unclear D gene. The CDR3 totals 12 residues. Trimming cost V 1 base and J 7 bases, with 8 bases left between them. CDR1 and CDR2 from the germline V gene are MDHEN and SYDVKM. CDR3 residues: CASSLLRHEQYF. The CDR3 DNA follows: TGTGCCAGCAGTTTATTGAGGCATGAGCAGTACTTC.

This sequence joins TRBV4-2 and TRBJ2-5; TRBD1 matches at 7 bases. This CDR3 has 16 residues. Trimming removed 1 base from V and 2 bases from J; junction bases left unmatched: 7. From germline, CDR1 is LGHNA and CDR2 YNFKEQ. CDR3 DNA sequence: TGTGCCAGCAGCCAAGGCGAAGGGACAGATCAAGAGACCCAGTACTTC. Residues: CASSQGEGTDQETQYF.

This chain uses TRBV18 with TRBJ2-7, with 8 positions matching TRBD1. Germline assignment: CDR1 KGHSH and CDR2 LQKENI. Trimming removed 4 bases from V and 0 bases from J; junction bases left unmatched: 11. The CDR3 covers 17 residues. The DNA of the CDR3 is TGTGCCAGCTCACTAGAGAGGGACAGGACTCACTCCTACGAGCAGTACTTC. Encoded protein: CASSLERDRTHSYEQYF.

Details on this clone: Other DNA sequences of this sample code for an identical CDR3. The rearrangement links TRBV11-2 to TRBJ2-3; no reliable D call. Trimming cost V 1 base and J 2 bases, with 7 bases left between them. This CDR3 is 14 amino acids long. The germline gives CDR1 SGHAT, CDR2 FQNNGV. The CDR3 DNA reads as TGTGCCAGCAGCTTAGGGGGTTTCACAGATACGCAGTATTTT. Its translation: CASSLGGFTDTQYF.

The rearrangement joins TRBV19 to TRBJ2-2; D not certain. The CDR3 is 15 amino acids. The germline gives CDR1 LNHDA, CDR2 SQIVND (reference sequence). V was clipped by 0 bases and J by 4 bases, with 9 bases between them. This CDR3 is CASSIDLPGTGELFF. The CDR3 DNA reads TGTGCCAGTAGTATAGATCTCCCGGGCACCGGGGAGCTGTTTTTT.

The rearrangement joins TRBV11-1 to TRBJ1-2; possibly TRBD1 for D (6 bases). CDR3 length: 15 residues. V was pared by 5 bases and J by 7 bases, with 20 bases between. In germline, CDR1 is SGHAT, CDR2 FQDESV (reference sequence). CDR3 in amino acids: CASSLDVGTGLGYTF. Written as DNA, the CDR3 is TGTGCCAGCAGCCTCGACGTAGGAACAGGGCTTGGCTACACCTTC.

V gene TRBV7-3 combines with J gene TRBJ2-3; 10 bases fit TRBD1. The CDR3 sequence is 16 residues long. V gave up 2 bases and J gave up 4 bases; unmatched junction bases: 6. Per germline, CDR1 SGHTA and CDR2 FQGTGA. The CDR3 sequence is CASSLLGTGVSDTQYF. The CDR3 bases are TGTGCCAGCAGCTTATTGGGGACAGGGGTCTCAGATACGCAGTATTTT.

The genes are TRBV6-6 and TRBJ1-1, with D tentatively TRBD1 (5 bases). V was cut by 7 bases and J by 8 bases, with 8 bases left in between. CDR1 and CDR2 (germline): MNHNY, SVGAGI (reference sequence). This CDR3 is built from 10 residues. The CDR3 DNA sequence: TGTGCCAGCACAGGGTCAGAAGCTTTCTTT. This gives the protein CASTGSEAFF.

The chain has TRBV5-1 and TRBJ1-1, with 10 bases identical to TRBD1. Looked up from germline, CDR1 is SGHRS and CDR2 is YFSETQ. The CDR3 spans 16 residues. V gave up 4 bases and J gave up 1 base; unmatched junction bases: 7. CDR3 nucleotide sequence: TGCGCCAGCAGCCAGACAGGGGGCGAAACGAACACTGAAGCTTTCTTT. Translation: CASSQTGGETNTEAFF.

The chain combines TRBV19 with TRBJ1-1; the match to TRBD1 covers 11 bases. CDR1 LNHDA and CDR2 SQIVND come from the germline V gene (reference sequence). V shed 6 bases, J shed 0 bases, and the junction held 6 bases outside the gene matches. CDR3 length equals 16 residues. CDR3 DNA: TGTGCCAGTAGGGCCCGGGACAGGGGGGTGAACACTGAAGCTTTCTTT. Translation: CASRARDRGVNTEAFF.